This T cell receptor (beta chain) derives from a study of shared clonotypes between healthy human individuals. Losses at the gene ends were 4 bases for V and 0 bases for J; bases not matched to a gene: 3. Germline V gives CDR1 SEHNR, CDR2 FQNEAQ (reference sequence). This CDR3 region has 16 residues. Profiled with immunoSEQ multiplex PCR; TCRdb holds only in-frame clones, not every one. This table has some 360,000 clones, around 70% appearing once. Sequencing was carried out using memory CD4+ T cells sorted from blood. Documented subset: CD45RA-negative fraction. The receptor was isolated from a man between 25 and 39 years old in good health. J is TRBJ1-5 and V is TRBV7-9; 10 positions agree with TRBD1. The CDR3 DNA follows: TGTGCCAGCAGCTCAGGACAGGGGGATAGCAATCAGCCCCAGCATTTT. Residues: CASSSGQGDSNQPQHF.